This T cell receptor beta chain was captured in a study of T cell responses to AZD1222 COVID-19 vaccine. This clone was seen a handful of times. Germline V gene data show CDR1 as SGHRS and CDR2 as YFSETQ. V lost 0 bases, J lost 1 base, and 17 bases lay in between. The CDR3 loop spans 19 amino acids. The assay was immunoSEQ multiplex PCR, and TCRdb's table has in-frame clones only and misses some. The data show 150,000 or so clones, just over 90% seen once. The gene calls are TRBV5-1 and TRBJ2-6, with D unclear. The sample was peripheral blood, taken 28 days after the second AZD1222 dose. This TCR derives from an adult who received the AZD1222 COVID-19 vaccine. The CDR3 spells CASSLGRVLVPSGANVLTF. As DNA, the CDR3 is TGCGCCAGCAGCTTGGGCCGTGTCTTGGTCCCTTCTGGGGCCAACGTCCTGACTTTC.